This T cell receptor (beta chain) came from a study of blood T cells in healthy people across ages. The germline V gene has CDR1 LNHDA and CDR2 SQIVND (reference sequence). V was pared by 4 bases and J by 7 bases, with 14 bases between. This CDR3 comprises 13 residues. Study observations and caveats: Naive CD4+ cells and diversity were both higher in long-lived donors than in aged donors. Measured against age, TCR beta diversity per million T cells decreased in a roughly linear manner.

With a J-beta primer mix and a sample-barcoded 5' primer, a second PCR ran roughly 6 to 11 cycles. Each CDR3 protein is one row after TCRdb ran MiXCR on the 5' RACE reads. The sample shows some 1,500,000 distinct CDR3 sequences, 42% of them seen only once. About this clonotype: Its cognate antigen is unknown.

This TCR was sampled from a woman between 18 and 29 years old in good health. Sequenced sample: blood. The chain joins TRBV19 to TRBJ2-7; D is unresolved. CDR3 sequence reads: CASSNSGWNEQYF. CDR3 in DNA: TGTGCCAGTAGTAACTCGGGTTGGAATGAGCAGTACTTC.